This T cell receptor beta chain was found in a study of tumor-infiltrating lymphocytes in localized non-small cell lung cancer. Study in general: The cohort mixed smokers and never-smokers, several histologies, and some post-neoadjuvant-chemotherapy samples.

Profiled with immunoSEQ multiplex PCR; TCRdb holds only in-frame clones, not every one. The table records about 6,900 clones, just under 75% of them present only once. Concerning this clone: Its target is unknown.

From germline, CDR1 is MRHNA and CDR2 SNTAGT. Trimming cost V 4 bases and J 4 bases, with 8 bases left between them. The CDR3 sequence is 13 residues long. Study results and caveats: Immunotypes IM1 and IM2 had similar TCR-derived T-cell fractions. No link was found between tumor T-cell fraction and recurrence-free survival. TCRbeta sequencing showed higher T cell infiltration in tumors than uninvolved lung.

The TCR comes from a human donor with non-small cell lung cancer. The chain couples TRBV6-4 to TRBJ1-5, with unresolved D. Specimen: lung tumor tissue. The CDR3 spells CASSVDGNQPQHF. The CDR3 DNA follows: TGTGCCAGCAGTGTTGACGGGAATCAGCCCCAGCATTTT.